The clone carrying this TCR beta chain was seen only once. Antigen specificity is unknown. The data were obtained in a study of cytomegalovirus exposure and HLA in healthy donors. Study-level points and caveats: Rarity characterized most TCR sequences, yet some public TCRs appeared in many donors.

Sequenced by immunoSEQ multiplex PCR; TCRdb stores in-frame clones only, minus some. The sample lists about 180,000 clones, 85% occurring once. This CDR3 contains 14 residues. With V trimmed by 3 bases and J by 3 bases, 5 bases remained unmatched. Germline lookup yields CDR1 SGHRS and CDR2 YFSETQ. This chain connects TRBV5-1 to TRBJ1-2; 7 nucleotides align to TRBD1. The sequencing input was PBMCs. The source is a man between 18 and 29 years old in good health and CMV-seropositive. CDR3 protein: CASSSGQSDYGYTF. DNA of the CDR3: TGCGCCAGCAGCTCGGGACAGAGTGACTATGGCTACACCTTC.